Below are 13 T cell receptor beta chains sequenced from a single sample in a study of cytotoxic CD8 clonotypes in ibrutinib-treated CLL. Repertoires were generated with immunoSEQ multiplex PCR, while TCRdb's copy carries only in-frame clones and drops some. The table includes 200,000 or so clones, more than 70% detected once. This material consisted of PBMCs, taken after 12 months of ibrutinib treatment. Receptors were obtained from a human donor with chronic lymphocytic leukemia.

CDR3 residues: CASSRQGSYEQYF. Written as DNA, the CDR3 is TGTGCCAGCAGTCGGCAGGGATCGTACGAGCAGTACTTC. This chain connects TRBV2 to TRBJ2-7; TRBD1 might be the D (5 bases). The CDR3 covers 13 residues. Germline V CDR1 and CDR2: SNHLY, FYNNEI. Trimming cost V 5 bases and J 4 bases, with 12 bases left between them.

The chain couples TRBV27 to TRBJ2-1, with 14 bases that match TRBD2. The CDR3 has 15 residues. Germline CDR1 reads MNHEY; CDR2 reads SMNVEV (reference sequence). V shed 3 bases and J 9 bases; nucleotides not matched to a gene: 4. The CDR3 reads CASSLGLAGVFEQFF. The CDR3 DNA reads TGTGCCAGCAGTTTGGGACTAGCGGGAGTTTTTGAGCAGTTCTTC.

The chain has TRBV10-2 and TRBJ1-1, with 7 bases matching TRBD1. The CDR3 loop spans 12 amino acids. Germline CDR1 and CDR2: WSHSY and SAAADI. V lost 6 bases and J lost 10; bases outside the gene matches: 8. CDR3 sequence: CASRNQGVGAFF. CDR3 DNA: TGCGCCAGCAGGAACCAGGGGGTAGGAGCTTTCTTT.

As DNA, the CDR3 is TGTGCCAGCAGCCGTGGCGGAAGCACAGATACGCAGTATTTT. Amino acids: CASSRGGSTDTQYF. V and J are TRBV6-4 and TRBJ2-3; no clear D gene. This CDR3 has 14 amino acids. V was shortened by 6 bases and J by 0 bases, with 10 bases between the two germline ends. Germline assignment: CDR1 MRHNA and CDR2 SNTAGT.

The chain has TRBV27 and TRBJ2-7; TRBD1 might be the D (5 bases). The germline gives CDR1 MNHEY, CDR2 SMNVEV (reference sequence). CDR3 length: 16 amino acids. V was cut by 2 bases and J by 3 bases, with 17 bases left in between. The CDR3 sequence: CASSLQVAGLGYEQYF. The CDR3 nucleotides are TGTGCCAGCAGTTTACAGGTGGCAGGGTTAGGCTACGAGCAGTACTTC.

J is TRBJ1-5 and V is TRBV6-1, with a tentative D call TRBD1 (5 bases). Per germline, CDR1 MNHNS and CDR2 SASEGT. V lost 8 bases to trimming and J lost 1 base, with 12 bases between them. This CDR3 has 14 amino acids. The CDR3, as DNA: TGTGCCAGCTCACGGGGGACGAGCAATCAGCCCCAGCATTTT. It yields the protein CASSRGTSNQPQHF.

The chain recombines TRBV10-3 with TRBJ1-1; perhaps TRBD1 as D (6 bases). This CDR3 is 13 amino acids long. Per the germline V gene, CDR1 is ENHRY and CDR2 is SYGVKD. Trimming removed 6 bases at V and 0 bases at J, with 8 bases between. DNA for the CDR3: TGTGCCATCAGGGCAGGGGTGAACACTGAAGCTTTCTTT. This sequence encodes CAIRAGVNTEAFF.

The rearrangement joins TRBV5-6 to TRBJ2-3; D unresolved. The CDR3 is 12 residues long. Germline V gives CDR1 SGHDT, CDR2 YYEEEE. With 0 bases removed from V and 4 bases from J, the gap between germline ends came to 3 bases. The CDR3 bases are TGTGCCAGCAGCTTGGAAGCAGATACGCAGTATTTT. Protein product: CASSLEADTQYF.

V usage is TRBV23-1 and J usage is TRBJ1-5; D may be TRBD1 (5 bases). TRBV23-1 counts as an open reading frame of uncertain function. CDR3 length equals 18 residues. Trimming cost V 0 bases and J 11 bases, with 26 bases left between them. The CDR3 here is CASSQSRGTEPPGRTQHF. CDR3 DNA: TGCGCCAGCAGTCAATCACGGGGGACGGAACCCCCGGGAAGGACCCAGCATTTT.

The chain uses TRBV6-5 and TRBJ2-5; TRBD1 might be the D (6 bases). The CDR3 length is 13 residues. V was cut by 9 bases and J by 4 bases, with 15 bases left in between. Per germline, CDR1 MNHEY and CDR2 SVGAGI. CDR3 coding DNA: TGTGCCAGTAATACAGGGTCGGGAGAGACCCAGTACTTC. Its translation is CASNTGSGETQYF.

This clone has only one observation. V usage is TRBV5-1 and J usage is TRBJ2-5; the D gene is possibly TRBD1 (6 bases). Trimming took off 0 bases at V and 5 bases at J, with 26 bases between the two ends. The CDR3 contains 19 residues. CDR1 is SGHRS, CDR2 YFSETQ, per germline. The CDR3 region has the DNA TGCGCCAGCAGCTTGGGGCTAATCACAGGGTTTGGTGGATTCGAGACCCAGTACTTC. It is translated as CASSLGLITGFGGFETQYF.

The chain is built from TRBV5-4 and TRBJ1-2, with D possibly matching TRBD1 (6 bases). The germline V gene encodes CDR1 SGHNT and CDR2 YYREEE (reference sequence). The CDR3 consists of 15 residues. V was pared by 4 bases and J by 4 bases, with 17 bases between. DNA for the CDR3: TGTGCCAGCAGCCCCCGACCGGGACACCTCTATGGCTACACCTTC. It is translated as CASSPRPGHLYGYTF.

The genes are TRBV10-1 and TRBJ2-7, with D perhaps assigned TRBD1 or TRBD2 (5 bases each). Germline CDR1 and CDR2: WNHNN and SYGVQD (reference sequence). The CDR3 is 15 amino acids. The V end lost 0 bases, the J end lost 5 bases, and 14 bases lay between the germline ends. The CDR3 nucleotides read TGCGCCAGCAGTGAGTCGGGGGTGGGTGCCCACGAGCAGTACTTC. Protein product: CASSESGVGAHEQYF.